Listed below are T cell receptor beta chains from one sample, sequenced in a study of graft-versus-host responses after intestinal transplantation. Their antigen targets remain unknown. Clones were read by immunoSEQ multiplex PCR, and TCRdb kept only the in-frame ones, dropping some. In the table there are 95,000 to 150,000 clones, approximately 95% of which are singletons. This specimen consisted of unstimulated CD4+ T cells sorted from spleen or lymph node cells, obtained before intestinal transplant. The receptors were gathered from a human donor who received an intestinal transplant. Both conserved end residues are trimmed from each CDR3.

ASSSGLYNEQF	TRBV5-1
ASSRGGTGGNTIY	TRBV28
ASRREPRRENEQY	TRBV11-1
ASSLSTGATGNQPQH	TRBV11-3
ASSLGRGEQY	TRBV10-1
ASSRDRDRRPQH	TRBV30
ASSLVTQGARGNTIY	TRBV7-2
AWINWGGANTEAF	TRBV30
ASRDYRGTEAF	TRBV27
ASSYSRASGQETQY	TRBV6-5
ASSSAGGETQY	TRBV5-4
ASSLKGGSEQY	TRBV7-3
SVADYDEQY	TRBV29-1
AWSHSIGSYSNQPQH	TRBV30
ASSSGQATDTQY	TRBV5-1
ATSRGPPNEQF	TRBV15
ASSSGAAVNEQF	TRBV28
ASSPQGTNEKLF	TRBV2
ASSHGVILTPSSGNTIY	TRBV18
ASSTTGTVNTEAF	TRBV19
ASSQSEGTTNEQF	TRBV23-1
ATSRDPDNQPQH	TRBV15
ASSLIGGGYTDTQY	TRBV5-1
ASSPIGYT	TRBV5-8
AISGLYSEQF	TRBV10-3
ASSPGRDYGYT	TRBV28
ASSGYLDSIQY	TRBV7-2
ASATDKNTEAF	TRBV7-3
AWTRGWTSGVSYNEQF	TRBV30
ASSLAAHLNTEAF	TRBV5-1
ASSLTESSYEQY	TRBV5-1
ASSFGGGNTEAF	TRBV5-1
ASSQGQELYEQY	TRBV5-4
ASSSRGQGAYEQY	TRBV28
ASSLVGQGVVEQY	TRBV7-2
ASRPTGTYEQY	TRBV25-1
ASSPRGGYGYT	TRBV27
AISATGGSNQPQH	TRBV10-3
ASSSSPDLSDTQY	TRBV28
ASSLGGSSGNTIY	TRBV7-8
ASSLTGGQETQY	TRBV7-3
ASSSLALDGYT	TRBV5-1
ASSLRFLTSSDTEAF	TRBV27
ASSLEGAVIGETQY	TRBV7-3
ASSLAGQGSDTQY	TRBV7-9
ASSLSQGYTGELF	TRBV28
AWSDAGPQETQY	TRBV30